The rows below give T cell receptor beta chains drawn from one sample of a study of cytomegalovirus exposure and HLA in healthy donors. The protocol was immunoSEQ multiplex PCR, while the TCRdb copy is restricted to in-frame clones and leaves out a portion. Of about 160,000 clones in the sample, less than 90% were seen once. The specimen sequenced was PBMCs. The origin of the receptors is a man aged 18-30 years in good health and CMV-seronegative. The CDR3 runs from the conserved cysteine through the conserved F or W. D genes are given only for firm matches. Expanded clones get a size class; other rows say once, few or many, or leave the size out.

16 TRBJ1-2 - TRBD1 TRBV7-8 TGTGCCAGCAGCTTAGGATCGTCGGACAGGCATTATGGCTACACCTTC CASSLGSSDRHYGYTF
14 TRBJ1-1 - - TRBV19 TGTGCCAGTAGTATCGTGGGCGGGAAAACTGAAGCTTTCTTT CASSIVGGKTEAFF
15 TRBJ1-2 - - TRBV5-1 TGCGCCAGCAGCTCGGGAGGGGGTTCGGGCTATGGCTACACCTTC CASSSGGGSGYGYTF
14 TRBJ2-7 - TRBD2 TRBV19 TGTGCCAGTAGTATAGCGGGAGGGCCCTACGAGCAGTACTTC CASSIAGGPYEQYF
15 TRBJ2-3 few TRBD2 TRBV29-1 TGCAGCGTGTCCTATAGCGGGTCTAAAGGAGATACGCAGTATTTT CSVSYSGSKGDTQYF
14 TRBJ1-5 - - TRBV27 TGTGCCAGCAGTTTAAGGCAGACAAATCAGCCCCAGCATTTT CASSLRQTNQPQHF
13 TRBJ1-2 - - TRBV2 TGTGCCAGCAGTGGGGGGCCTAACTATGGCTACACCTTC CASSGGPNYGYTF
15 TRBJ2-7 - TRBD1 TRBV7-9 TGTGCCAGCAGCATCGGACAGGGCGCTTCCTACGAGCAGTACTTC CASSIGQGASYEQYF
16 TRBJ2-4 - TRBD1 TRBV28 TGTGCCAGCAGCCCACAGGGGGAAATAGCCAAAAACATTCAGTACTTC CASSPQGEIAKNIQYF
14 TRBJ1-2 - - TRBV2 TGTGCCAGCACCCGGGCGGGGGAGTTCTATGGCTACACCTTC CASTRAGEFYGYTF
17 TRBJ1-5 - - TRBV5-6 TGTGCCAGCAGCTTGGCCAGGGAATCAGGGGTTGGTCAGCCCCAGCATTTT CASSLARESGVGQPQHF
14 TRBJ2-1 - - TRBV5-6 TGTGCCAGCAGCTTGGTCGACGGAGACAATGAGCAGTTCTTC CASSLVDGDNEQFF
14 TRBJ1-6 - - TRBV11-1 TGTGCCAGCAGATTCAGGGTAAAGGATTCACCCCTCCACTTT CASRFRVKDSPLHF
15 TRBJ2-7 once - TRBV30 TGTGCCTGGATCAACCGGGGTGGGAGTTCCTACGAGCAGTACTTC CAWINRGGSSYEQYF
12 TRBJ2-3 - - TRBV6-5 TGTGCCAGCAGTGAACTTGTAGATACGCAGTATTTT CASSELVDTQYF
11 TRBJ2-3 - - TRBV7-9 TGTGCCAGCAGCTCCCGAGATACGCAGTATTTT CASSSRDTQYF
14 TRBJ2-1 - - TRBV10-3 TGTGCCATCAGTTCCTTGGAACGAGGGGGTGAGCAGTTCTTC CAISSLERGGEQFF
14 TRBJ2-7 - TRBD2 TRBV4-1 TGCGCCAGCAGCCACTCCCCAGCGGGGTACGAGCAGTACTTC CASSHSPAGYEQYF
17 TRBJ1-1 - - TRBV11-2 TGTGCCAGCAGCATTATTGCTTCAGGGGAATATAACACTGAAGCTTTCTTT CASSIIASGEYNTEAFF
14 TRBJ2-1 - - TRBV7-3 TGTGCCAGCAGCTCGGGACTCTCGCCCAATGAGCAGTTCTTC CASSSGLSPNEQFF
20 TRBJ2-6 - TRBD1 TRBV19 TGTGCCAGTAGTATAACCCCGGGGACAGGGGGTGAAGCTGGGGCCAACGTCCTGACTTTC CASSITPGTGGEAGANVLTF
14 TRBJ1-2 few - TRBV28 TGTGCCAGCAGTTTAATCGAGACAGATTATGGCTACACCTTC CASSLIETDYGYTF
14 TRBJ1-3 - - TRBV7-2 TGTGCCAGCAGCTTGGGCACCTCTGGAAACACCATATATTTT CASSLGTSGNTIYF
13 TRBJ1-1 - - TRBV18 TGTGCCAGCTCACTGAGGCCGGGGACTGAAGCTTTCTTT CASSLRPGTEAFF
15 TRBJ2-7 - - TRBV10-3 TGTGCCATCAGTGAGTCAGGCGCCGGGTCCTACGAGCAGTACTTC CAISESGAGSYEQYF
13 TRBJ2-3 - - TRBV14 TGTGCCAGCAGCTACTTACAGGCAGATACGCAGTATTTT CASSYLQADTQYF
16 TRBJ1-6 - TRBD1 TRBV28 TGTGCCAGCAGTGCCAGGGGGAGCTCCTATAATTCACCCCTCCACTTT CASSARGSSYNSPLHF
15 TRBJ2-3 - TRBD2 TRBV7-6 TGTGCCAGCAGCCTCATAGCGGGGAGCACAGATACGCAGTATTTT CASSLIAGSTDTQYF
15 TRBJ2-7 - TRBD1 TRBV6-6 TGTGCCAGCAGTTACTCGAGACAGGGTGGTACCGAGCAGTACTTC CASSYSRQGGTEQYF